The following is a T cell receptor (beta chain) sequence with its context. The antigen remains undetermined. The sample comes from a study of post-analysis software for immune sequencing data. Unique molecular identifiers featured in each of the TCR beta cDNA libraries. T cells numbering roughly 1 to 11 million yielded cDNA molecules that totaled some 500,000. Each CDR3 protein gets one entry after TCRdb re-called the PCR reads with MiXCR. The table lists almost 700,000 distinct CDR3 sequences, 59% of them singletons. Findings and limits, study-wide: With TRBV5-6, TRBV5-1 and TRBV20-1 included, about five TRBV segments were more frequent in patients than in controls.

This CDR3 contains 13 residues. Germline CDR1 is SQVTM and CDR2 is ANQGSEA. V gave up 4 bases and J gave up 4 bases, with 12 bases separating them. V and J are TRBV29-1 and TRBJ2-3; TRBD1 might be the D (6 bases). Sequences were obtained from blood. The sequence was obtained from a girl aged 2 to 9 with multiple sclerosis. The CDR3: CSVAPGVADTQYF. CDR3 nucleotide sequence: TGCAGCGTTGCCCCAGGGGTAGCAGATACGCAGTATTTT.